These 32 T cell receptor beta chains were all obtained from the same sample, sequenced in a study of graft-versus-host responses after intestinal transplantation. The antigens these receptors bind are not known. Profiling relied on immunoSEQ multiplex PCR, and the TCRdb table lists in-frame clones only, not all of them. The sample includes roughly 100,000 clones, more than 85% of them seen just once. The source material was unstimulated CD4+ T cells sorted from spleen or lymph node cells, sampled before intestinal transplant. Every receptor here comes from a human donor who received an intestinal transplant.

This rearrangement joins TRBV10-3 to TRBJ1-2; unclear D gene. CDR3 size: 15 residues. V gave up 2 bases and J gave up 0 bases, with 10 bases separating them. CDR1 ENHRY and CDR2 SYGVKD come from the germline V gene. CDR3 residues: CAISEGGTPNYGYTF. The CDR3 coding sequence is TGTGCCATCAGTGAGGGCGGCACTCCTAACTATGGCTACACCTTC.

The chain uses TRBV29-1 and TRBJ1-2; weak D call: TRBD1 (6 bases). The germline V gene has CDR1 SQVTM and CDR2 ANQGSEA. V lost 7 bases and J lost 4, with 16 bases in between. The CDR3 covers 13 residues. DNA of the CDR3: TGCAGCGCCGCTCGGCAGACAGGCTATGGCTACACCTTC. This translates into CSAARQTGYGYTF.

This rearrangement joins TRBV10-2 to TRBJ2-7, with TRBD2 identical over 7 bases. The CDR3 extends over 14 amino acids. CDR1 WSHSY and CDR2 SAAADI come from the germline V gene. V lost 6 bases to trimming and J lost 4 bases; unmatched junction nucleotides: 9. DNA of the CDR3: TGCGCCAGCAGGGTAAGCGGGATTTCGTACGAGCAGTACTTC. This translates into CASRVSGISYEQYF.

The chain is built from TRBV5-1 and TRBJ2-3; 10 bases are a match to TRBD2. V gave up 6 bases and J gave up 3 bases; unmatched junction bases: 10. Germline V lookup: CDR1 SGHRS, CDR2 YFSETQ. The CDR3 loop spans 16 amino acids. The CDR3 nucleotides read TGCGCCAGCAACGAACTAGCGGGAAGGGGTACAGATACGCAGTATTTT. This sequence encodes CASNELAGRGTDTQYF. Using reference TRBV5-1 and TRBJ2-3 for the parts outside the CDR3, the full variable domain is KAGVTQTPRYLIKTRGQQVTLSCSPISGHRSVSWYQQTPGQGLQFLFEYFSETQRNKGNFPGRFSGRQFSNSRSEMNVSTLELGDSALYLCASNELAGRGTDTQYFGPGTRLTVL.

The genes are TRBV5-1 and TRBJ2-1; 7 bases line up with TRBD2. Germline CDR1 and CDR2: SGHRS and YFSETQ. With 4 bases clipped from V and 8 bases from J, the junction kept 6 bases outside the gene matches. This CDR3 is built from 13 residues. CDR3 loop: CASSVREVDEQFF. CDR3 sequence (DNA): TGCGCCAGCAGCGTACGGGAGGTCGATGAGCAGTTCTTC.

This chain connects TRBV9 to TRBJ2-1, with 7 positions matching TRBD2. V lost 0 bases to trimming and J lost 9 bases; unmatched junction nucleotides: 6. Looked up from germline, CDR1 is SGDLS and CDR2 is YYNGEE. The CDR3 runs to 14 residues. CDR3 bases: TGTGCCAGCAGCGTAGTGGGGACTACAATTGAGCAGTTCTTC. Translation gives CASSVVGTTIEQFF.

The CDR3 is CASRSGQHSGNTIYF. The CDR3 nucleotides read TGTGCCAGCAGATCCGGACAGCACTCTGGAAACACCATATATTTT. V usage is TRBV28 and J usage is TRBJ1-3; TRBD1 is a possible D gene (6 bases). CDR3 size: 15 residues. CDR1 and CDR2 (germline): MDHEN, SYDVKM. V was cut by 6 bases and J by 0 bases, with 12 bases left in between.

The chain couples TRBV15 to TRBJ1-2, with TRBD1 matching over 9 bases. Germline loops: CDR1 LNHNV, CDR2 YYDKDF (reference sequence). The CDR3 is 17 residues long. J was trimmed by 4 bases and V by 6 bases; bases with no gene match: 15. CDR3 DNA: TGTGCCACCAGAGGCCCAGAGAACAGGGGGCGTGCCTATGGCTACACCTTC. It translates to CATRGPENRGRAYGYTF.

The chain is built from TRBV20-1 and TRBJ1-4; no firm D call. CDR1 and CDR2 (germline): DFQATT, SNEGSKA (reference sequence). This CDR3 contains 10 residues. V dropped 1 base and J dropped 8 bases, with 2 bases sitting between them. CDR3 nucleotides: TGCAGTGCTAGAGGCGAAAAACTGTTTTTT. Translation: CSARGEKLFF.

This chain links TRBV5-1 with TRBJ1-4; 9 bases match TRBD1. The V gene end was trimmed by 2 bases and the J gene end by 4 bases; junction bases not matched to a gene: 9. Germline V gene sequence: CDR1 SGHRS, CDR2 YFSETQ. This CDR3 has 17 amino acids. In DNA, the CDR3 is TGCGCCAGCAGCTTCACCGGCGGGACAGGGATTAATGAAAAACTGTTTTTT. Protein product: CASSFTGGTGINEKLFF. The whole variable domain, remainder taken from reference TRBV5-1 and TRBJ1-4, is KAGVTQTPRYLIKTRGQQVTLSCSPISGHRSVSWYQQTPGQGLQFLFEYFSETQRNKGNFPGRFSGRQFSNSRSEMNVSTLELGDSALYLCASSFTGGTGINEKLFFGSGTQLSVL.

The gene calls are TRBV7-6 and TRBJ2-2; 10 bases match TRBD2. Germline loops: CDR1 SGHVS, CDR2 FNYEAQ. This CDR3 has 19 residues. Trimming removed 0 bases from V and 8 bases from J; junction bases left unmatched: 15. The CDR3: CASSLAYSGLAAREGELFF. CDR3 bases: TGTGCCAGCAGCTTAGCGTACAGTGGACTAGCGGCCCGGGAAGGGGAGCTGTTTTTT.

Turning to this clone: The identical CDR3 is also encoded by other nucleotide sequences in the sample. The chain combines TRBV6-5 with TRBJ1-1; a possible D gene is TRBD1 (5 bases). The CDR3 consists of 12 residues. Trimming stripped 0 bases from V and 11 bases from J, with 10 bases between. Per germline, CDR1 MNHEY and CDR2 SVGAGI. Here the CDR3 DNA reads TGTGCCAGCAGTTACTCGGGGGGAGGCGCTTTCTTT. Translation gives CASSYSGGGAFF.

The J gene is TRBJ1-2, the V gene TRBV5-1; D gene unclear. V lost 0 bases and J 5 bases, leaving 11 bases between the germline ends. CDR3 length: 14 residues. Germline V CDR1 and CDR2: SGHRS, YFSETQ. Here the CDR3 reads CASSLVVRSYGYTF. CDR3 nucleotides: TGCGCCAGCAGCTTGGTTGTGAGGTCTTATGGCTACACCTTC.

V and J are TRBV6-6 and TRBJ1-4; D may be TRBD1 (5 bases). The CDR3 sequence is 15 residues long. V lost 5 bases to trimming and J lost 0 bases, with 10 bases between them. CDR1 MNHNY and CDR2 SVGAGI come from the germline V gene (reference sequence). The CDR3 loop reads CASSPRQPTNEKLFF. In DNA form, the CDR3 reads TGTGCCAGCAGTCCCCGACAGCCAACTAATGAAAAACTGTTTTTT.

The rearrangement joins TRBV7-2 to TRBJ2-3; D is unclear. Trimming took 1 base from V and 8 from J, leaving 10 bases between them. The CDR3 loop spans 13 amino acids. Germline CDR1 SGHTA, CDR2 FQGNSA. CDR3 residues: CASSLGGPGTQYF. The CDR3 nucleotides are TGTGCCAGCAGCTTAGGAGGTCCTGGTACGCAGTATTTT.

The chain employs TRBV29-1 and TRBJ1-2; D might be TRBD1 (5 bases). Germline V gene data show CDR1 as SQVTM and CDR2 as ANQGSEA. V was shortened by 3 bases and J by 3 bases, with 14 bases between the two germline ends. The CDR3 consists of 14 residues. CDR3 in amino acids: CSVERQLHYYGYTF. As DNA, the CDR3 is TGCAGCGTTGAGAGACAGTTACATTACTATGGCTACACCTTC.

This clone was picked up one time. CDR3 sequence reads: CASSLNKRINTGELFF. The CDR3 nucleotides read TGTGCCAGCAGCTTGAATAAGCGGATAAACACCGGGGAGCTGTTTTTT. This chain uses TRBV5-4 with TRBJ2-2; D might be TRBD2 (5 bases). This CDR3 is built from 16 residues. Trimming took off 1 base at V and 2 bases at J, with 12 bases between the two ends. Germline CDR1 SGHNT, CDR2 YYREEE (reference sequence).

The chain employs TRBV6-5 and TRBJ1-6; D gene unclear. Trimming shortened V by 0 bases and J by 11 bases, and 8 bases separated the two germline ends. CDR3 size: 13 residues. Germline loops: CDR1 MNHEY, CDR2 SVGAGI. The CDR3 bases are TGTGCCAGCAGTTACTCGAATGGTCCACCCCTCCACTTT. Its protein product is CASSYSNGPPLHF.

V usage is TRBV11-2 and J usage is TRBJ2-1; unclear D gene. The CDR3 runs to 14 residues. Looked up from germline, CDR1 is SGHAT and CDR2 is FQNNGV. V dropped 2 bases and J dropped 5 bases, with 10 bases sitting between them. As DNA, the CDR3 is TGTGCCAGCAGCTTATTCCGGTACAACAATGAGCAGTTCTTC. This translates into CASSLFRYNNEQFF. Looking up the rest from reference TRBV11-2 and TRBJ2-1 gives the full variable domain: EAGVAQSPRYKIIEKRQSVAFWCNPISGHATLYWYQQILGQGPKLLIQFQNNGVVDDSQLPKDRFSAERLKGVDSTLKIQPAKLEDSAVYLCASSLFRYNNEQFFGPGTRLTVL.

Only one count was recorded for this clone. The V gene is TRBV10-3, the J gene TRBJ2-1; 12 bases map to TRBD2. The germline CDR1 and CDR2 sequences are ENHRY and SYGVKD. V dropped 10 bases and J dropped 0; count of bases not matched to a gene: 13. The CDR3 consists of 18 residues. CDR3: CATRPSGGVPSSYNEQFF. CDR3 in DNA: TGTGCCACTCGACCTAGCGGGGGGGTTCCGAGCTCCTACAATGAGCAGTTCTTC.

V usage is TRBV25-1 and J usage is TRBJ2-7; unclear D gene. The CDR3 length is 13 residues. The V end lost 6 bases, the J end lost 6 bases, and 15 bases lay between the germline ends. CDR1 is MGHDK, CDR2 SYGVNS, per germline. CDR3 in amino acids: CASSHPTGREQYF. For the CDR3, the DNA is TGTGCCAGCAGCCACCCCACCGGGCGCGAGCAGTACTTC.

The chain has TRBV10-3 and TRBJ2-6; the match to TRBD2 covers 8 bases. Germline V gene sequence: CDR1 ENHRY, CDR2 SYGVKD. The CDR3 length is 17 residues. V shed 3 bases and J 1 base; nucleotides not matched to a gene: 5. CDR3 in DNA: TGTGCCATCAGTGACCCCCGGGAGGGTTCTGGGGCCAACGTCCTGACTTTC. It codes for CAISDPREGSGANVLTF.

V is TRBV6-5 and J is TRBJ1-1; no clear D gene. Germline CDR1 reads MNHEY; CDR2 reads SVGAGI. Trimming removed 0 bases from V and 3 bases from J, with 11 bases in between. The CDR3 is 15 amino acids. The CDR3 region has the DNA TGTGCCAGCAGTTACTCATGGGGTCGGGACACTGAAGCTTTCTTT. Residues: CASSYSWGRDTEAFF.

J is TRBJ2-7 and V is TRBV7-9, with a tentative D call TRBD2 (6 bases). The CDR3 is 14 residues long. The germline gives CDR1 SEHNR, CDR2 FQNEAQ (reference sequence). V was cut by 5 bases and J by 0 bases, with 11 bases left in between. The CDR3 bases are TGTGCCAGCAGCAATAGCGGAGGCTCCTACGAGCAGTACTTC. Residues: CASSNSGGSYEQYF.

The genes are TRBV18 and TRBJ2-3; either TRBD1 or TRBD2 may supply D (5 bases each). CDR1 KGHSH and CDR2 LQKENI come from the germline V gene. Trimming removed 6 bases from V and 6 bases from J, with 13 bases in between. The CDR3 spans 13 residues. CDR3 protein: CASSRGEYDTQYF. CDR3 DNA sequence: TGTGCCAGCTCCCGGGGCGAGTACGATACGCAGTATTTT.

The chain couples TRBV18 to TRBJ1-4, with a tentative D call TRBD1 (5 bases). Trimming took 8 bases from V and 2 from J, leaving 9 bases between them. Germline assignment: CDR1 KGHSH and CDR2 LQKENI. The length of the CDR3 is 13 residues. CDR3 DNA sequence: TGTGCCAGCCGGCGACAGACTAATGAAAAACTGTTTTTT. Translated, it gives CASRRQTNEKLFF.

This clone was picked up a small number of times. Other DNA sequences in this sample translate to the same CDR3. The CDR3 DNA sequence: TGTGCCAGCAGCTTAGGGGGGATTAATGAAAAACTGTTTTTT. This encodes CASSLGGINEKLFF. The chain employs TRBV7-9 and TRBJ1-4; maybe TRBD1 (5 bases). The CDR3 is 14 amino acids. Trimming pared 1 base from V and 4 bases from J, leaving 7 bases between. Germline V gene lookup returns CDR1 SEHNR and CDR2 FQNEAQ (reference sequence).

CDR3 residues: CASSTGSTNYGYTF. CDR3 bases: TGTGCCAGCAGTACCGGGTCCACTAACTATGGCTACACCTTC. This chain connects TRBV16 to TRBJ1-2, with D hard to call. Trimming cost V 6 bases and J 0 bases, with 11 bases left between them. Germline-derived CDR1 and CDR2 are KGHSY and FQNENV. The CDR3 consists of 14 residues.

This sequence joins TRBV5-3 and TRBJ2-6, with a weak D call TRBD1 (5 bases). TRBV5-3 is sorted into the ORF group, with uncertain function. CDR3 size: 15 residues. V lost 0 bases, J lost 4 bases, and 8 bases lay in between. The CDR3 loop reads CARSLGGAGANVLTF. In DNA form, the CDR3 reads TGTGCCAGAAGCTTGGGGGGCGCCGGGGCCAACGTCCTGACTTTC.

The V gene is TRBV5-1, the J gene TRBJ2-1; 9 bases align to TRBD2. This CDR3 has 16 amino acids. V gave up 1 base and J gave up 6 bases; unmatched junction bases: 8. In germline, CDR1 is SGHRS, CDR2 YFSETQ. CDR3 DNA: TGCGCCAGCAGCTTGATGCCTAGCGGGGAAACCAATGAGCAGTTCTTC. Amino acid sequence: CASSLMPSGETNEQFF.

This clone was counted between two and nine times. Other DNA sequences from this sample encode an identical CDR3 as well. The chain couples TRBV19 to TRBJ1-5; 9 bases match TRBD1. J gave up 1 base and V 6 bases, and 10 bases lay outside the gene matches. The CDR3 is 17 amino acids. CDR1 is LNHDA and CDR2 is SQIVND in the germline V gene (reference sequence). CDR3 DNA sequence: TGTGCCAGTAGACCGGGACAGGGACGATGGAGCAATCAGCCCCAGCATTTT. The encoded protein is CASRPGQGRWSNQPQHF.

The V and J genes are TRBV29-1 and TRBJ1-4; D not certain. Trimming shortened V by 4 bases and J by 4 bases, and 7 bases separated the two germline ends. There are 12 residues in the CDR3. In germline, CDR1 is SQVTM, CDR2 ANQGSEA. CDR3 region: CSVVTDNEKLFF. DNA for the CDR3: TGCAGCGTTGTAACAGATAATGAAAAACTGTTTTTT.